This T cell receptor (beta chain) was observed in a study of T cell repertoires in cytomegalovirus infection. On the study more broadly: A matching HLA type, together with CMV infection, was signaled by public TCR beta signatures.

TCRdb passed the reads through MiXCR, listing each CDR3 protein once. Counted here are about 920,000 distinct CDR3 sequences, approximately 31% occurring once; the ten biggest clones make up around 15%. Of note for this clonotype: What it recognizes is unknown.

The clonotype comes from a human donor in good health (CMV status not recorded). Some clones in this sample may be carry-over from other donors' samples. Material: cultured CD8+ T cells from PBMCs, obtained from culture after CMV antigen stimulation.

The CDR3 loop is CASSYSLAGGPGNEQFF. CDR3 nucleotides: TGTGCCAGCAGTTACTCGCTAGCGGGGGGGCCGGGCAATGAGCAGTTCTTC. The chain couples TRBV6-6 to TRBJ2-1, with 12 bases lining up with TRBD2. V lost 0 bases, J lost 6 bases, and 6 bases stayed unmatched. The CDR3 length is 17 residues. The germline gives CDR1 MNHNY, CDR2 SVGAGI (reference sequence).